These T cell receptor beta chains were read from a single sample in a study of T-cell memory formation after mild COVID-19. A single record per CDR3 protein comes from TCRdb applying MiXCR to the 5' RACE reads. The repertoire holds about 180,000 distinct CDR3 sequences, with about 18% as singletons. Sequenced: PBMCs or a T cell subset sorted from them (not recorded which). These receptors all stem from a man between 18 and 35 years old who had mild COVID-19 (a few samples of this study predate the infection). Cell type and time point are not known. Both conserved end residues are part of each CDR3. Each record gives: V gene, J gene, D gene, clone size, CDR3 length, CDR3 protein, CDR3 DNA. D genes are given only for firm matches. Only part of the rows carry a size: once, few, many, or a class if the clone is expanded.

v_gene: TRBV20-1
j_gene: TRBJ1-5
d_gene: -
abundance: few
len: 16
CDR3aa: CSALEGGGNSNQPQHF
CDR3nt: TGCAGTGCTCTCGAAGGCGGGGGGAATAGCAATCAGCCCCAGCATTTT

v_gene: TRBV18
j_gene: TRBJ2-6
d_gene: -
abundance: few
len: 17
CDR3aa: CASSPLTGGPGANVLTF
CDR3nt: TGTGCCAGCTCACCCCTCACCGGGGGGCCTGGGGCCAACGTCCTGACTTTC

v_gene: TRBV9
j_gene: TRBJ1-2
d_gene: -
abundance: -
len: 12
CDR3aa: CASSAFLLGYTF
CDR3nt: TGTGCCAGCAGCGCATTCCTACTGGGGTACACCTTC

v_gene: TRBV6-1
j_gene: TRBJ1-1
d_gene: -
abundance: few
len: 15
CDR3aa: CASSERNRENTEAFF
CDR3nt: TGTGCCAGCAGTGAAAGGAACAGGGAGAACACTGAAGCTTTCTTT

v_gene: TRBV4-3
j_gene: TRBJ1-4
d_gene: -
abundance: -
len: 13
CDR3aa: CASSQEFNEKLFF
CDR3nt: TGCGCCAGCAGCCAAGAGTTTAATGAAAAACTGTTTTTT

v_gene: TRBV11-2
j_gene: TRBJ2-3
d_gene: -
abundance: few
len: 14
CDR3aa: CASSSRDLTDTQYF
CDR3nt: TGTGCCAGCAGCTCACGGGACCTCACAGATACGCAGTATTTT

v_gene: TRBV25-1
j_gene: TRBJ2-3
d_gene: -
abundance: few
len: 14
CDR3aa: CASSPALRTDTQYF
CDR3nt: TGTGCCAGCAGTCCTGCACTTCGCACAGATACGCAGTATTTT

v_gene: TRBV9
j_gene: TRBJ2-1
d_gene: TRBD1
abundance: -
len: 20
CDR3aa: CASSVPEDRGGYGEGDEQFF
CDR3nt: TGTGCCAGCAGCGTACCAGAGGACAGGGGAGGCTACGGGGAGGGGGATGAGCAGTTCTTC

v_gene: TRBV6-6
j_gene: TRBJ2-2
d_gene: -
abundance: few
len: 13
CDR3aa: CASGDPPTGELFF
CDR3nt: TGTGCCTCCGGGGATCCCCCCACCGGGGAGCTGTTTTTT

v_gene: TRBV5-1
j_gene: TRBJ2-1
d_gene: TRBD1
abundance: -
len: 15
CDR3aa: CASSSPGQGYNEQFF
CDR3nt: TGCGCCAGCAGCTCCCCCGGACAGGGGTACAATGAGCAGTTCTTC

v_gene: TRBV5-1
j_gene: TRBJ2-5
d_gene: -
abundance: many
len: 14
CDR3aa: CASSLAGGGETQYF
CDR3nt: TGCGCCAGCAGCTTGGCCGGGGGCGGAGAGACCCAGTACTTC

v_gene: TRBV11-2
j_gene: TRBJ2-7
d_gene: TRBD1
abundance: many
len: 15
CDR3aa: CASRDARTGNYEQYF
CDR3nt: TGTGCCAGCAGGGACGCGAGGACAGGGAATTACGAGCAGTACTTC

v_gene: TRBV20-1
j_gene: TRBJ1-1
d_gene: -
abundance: -
len: 14
CDR3aa: CSARDRVVNTEALF
CDR3nt: TGCAGTGCTAGAGACAGGGTGGTGAACACTGAAGCTTTATTT

v_gene: TRBV5-1
j_gene: TRBJ1-4
d_gene: -
abundance: -
len: 13
CDR3aa: CASSWNSNEKLFF
CDR3nt: TGCGCCAGCAGCTGGAACAGTAATGAAAAACTGTTTTTT

v_gene: TRBV7-2
j_gene: TRBJ2-5
d_gene: -
abundance: -
len: 16
CDR3aa: CASSSLGESRQETQYF
CDR3nt: TGTGCCAGCAGCTCCCTTGGGGAGTCAAGGCAAGAGACCCAGTACTTC

v_gene: TRBV7-2
j_gene: TRBJ1-5
d_gene: TRBD1
abundance: -
len: 15
CDR3aa: CASSPKGDRNQPQHF
CDR3nt: TGTGCCAGCAGCCCAAAGGGGGACAGAAATCAGCCCCAGCATTTT

v_gene: TRBV7-9
j_gene: TRBJ1-2
d_gene: -
abundance: few
len: 14
CDR3aa: CASSLDWDSYGYTF
CDR3nt: TGTGCCAGCAGCTTAGATTGGGATTCCTATGGCTACACCTTC

v_gene: TRBV20-1
j_gene: TRBJ1-5
d_gene: -
abundance: -
len: 15
CDR3aa: CSGRGPSGTDQPQHF
CDR3nt: TGCAGTGGGAGAGGTCCCTCGGGAACTGATCAGCCCCAGCATTTT

v_gene: TRBV12-5
j_gene: TRBJ1-1
d_gene: -
abundance: -
len: 11
CDR3aa: CASARNTEAFF
CDR3nt: TGTGCTAGTGCCCGAAACACTGAAGCTTTCTTT

v_gene: TRBV12-3/TRBV12-4
j_gene: TRBJ2-5
d_gene: -
abundance: -
len: 16
CDR3aa: CASSPRGAPGGETQYF
CDR3nt: TGTGCCAGCAGTCCACGGGGGGCCCCGGGTGGAGAGACCCAGTACTTC

v_gene: TRBV15
j_gene: TRBJ2-5
d_gene: TRBD2
abundance: -
len: 15
CDR3aa: CATSRPAGGHETQYF
CDR3nt: TGTGCCACCAGCAGACCAGCGGGGGGCCACGAGACCCAGTACTTC

v_gene: TRBV3-2
j_gene: TRBJ2-3
d_gene: -
abundance: -
len: 16
CDR3aa: CASSQDKARGTDTQYF
CDR3nt: TGTGCCAGCAGCCAAGATAAGGCGAGGGGCACAGATACGCAGTATTTT

v_gene: TRBV20-1
j_gene: TRBJ1-2
d_gene: TRBD1
abundance: many
len: 12
CDR3aa: CSARNRGYGYTF
CDR3nt: TGCAGTGCTAGAAACAGGGGATATGGCTACACCTTC

v_gene: TRBV4-1
j_gene: TRBJ2-3
d_gene: TRBD1
abundance: many
len: 17
CDR3aa: CASSQDKGQGVPDTQYF
CDR3nt: TGCGCCAGCAGCCAAGATAAAGGACAGGGAGTACCAGATACGCAGTATTTT

v_gene: TRBV20-1
j_gene: TRBJ2-1
d_gene: TRBD2
abundance: -
len: 14
CDR3aa: CSANGLAGYNEQFF
CDR3nt: TGCAGTGCTAACGGACTAGCGGGGTACAATGAGCAGTTCTTC

v_gene: TRBV14
j_gene: TRBJ2-5
d_gene: -
abundance: few
len: 15
CDR3aa: CASSQDLSSQETQYF
CDR3nt: TGTGCCAGCAGCCAAGATTTGAGCAGCCAAGAGACCCAGTACTTC

v_gene: TRBV6-5
j_gene: TRBJ1-4
d_gene: TRBD1
abundance: few
len: 14
CDR3aa: CASSYSTGGSTLFF
CDR3nt: TGTGCCAGCAGTTATTCGACAGGGGGCTCTACTCTGTTTTTT